This TCR beta chain was sequenced during a study of shared clonotypes between healthy human individuals. The study, taken as a whole, reports: Clonotype sharing among donors, it was expected, would be affected by sequencing depth. Non-shared clonotypes had lower generation probabilities than clonotypes shared by all four sorted-subset donors.

Assay used: immunoSEQ multiplex PCR; TCRdb lists only in-frame clones, some missing. The sample holds some 2.3 million clones; 85% to 95% are singletons and the top ten take 0.35% to 0.45%. In the CD4+ fraction, cells were divided into CD45RA+ naive and CD45RA-negative memory subsets. V lost 1 base, J lost 0 bases, and 4 bases lay in between. Germline V gene sequence: CDR1 MGHDK, CDR2 SYGVNS. The CDR3 covers 13 residues. Of note for this clone: Antigen specificity is unknown.

The chain joins TRBV25-1 to TRBJ2-7; no firm D call. Sequenced: naive CD4+ T cells from PBMCs. Noted subset: CD45RA+ positively selected. This TCR was recovered from a young man in good health. Some clones in this sample may be carry-over from other donors' samples. The CDR3 region is CASSECISYEQYF. Written as DNA, the CDR3 is TGTGCCAGCAGTGAATGTATCTCCTACGAGCAGTACTTC.